The subject of this entry is one TCR beta chain. The entry originates in a study of OX40 agonist ivuxolimab in advanced cancers. About the research overall: There were three patients with partial responses, one having hepatocellular carcinoma and two cutaneous melanoma.

Looked up from germline, CDR1 is SGHTA and CDR2 is FQGNSA. V lost 8 bases and J lost 4; bases outside the gene matches: 13. The CDR3 has 15 residues. Clones were read by immunoSEQ multiplex PCR, and TCRdb kept only the in-frame ones, dropping some. The sample holds tens of thousands of clones, around 87% seen once. The specimen was CD4+ or CD8+ T cells sorted from blood, collected in a trial of the OX40 agonist ivuxolimab. The TCR comes from an adult with an advanced solid tumor such as melanoma, head and neck, liver or kidney cancer. The V and J genes are TRBV7-2 and TRBJ2-7; 8 nucleotides align to TRBD1. CDR3 sequence reads: CASSITGTGSYEQYF. The CDR3 nucleotides are TGTGCCAGCTCCATCACCGGGACAGGCTCATACGAGCAGTACTTC. Complete variable domain (other parts from reference TRBV7-2 and TRBJ2-7): GAGVSQSPSNKVTEKGKDVELRCDPISGHTALYWYRQSLGQGLEFLIYFQGNSAPDKSGLPSDRFSAERTGGSVSTLTIQRTQQEDSAVYLCASSITGTGSYEQYFGPGTRLTVT.